Below, 26 T cell receptor beta chains from the same sample are listed, as sequenced in a study of OX40 agonist ivuxolimab in advanced cancers. Assay used: immunoSEQ multiplex PCR; TCRdb lists only in-frame clones, some missing. The sample has tens of thousands of clones; about nine tenths are singletons. The input for sequencing was CD4+ or CD8+ T cells sorted from blood, taken in a trial of the OX40 agonist ivuxolimab. These receptor sequences come from an adult with an advanced solid tumor such as melanoma, head and neck, liver or kidney cancer.

This chain uses TRBV5-8 with TRBJ1-4; possibly TRBD1 for D (6 bases). The CDR3 contains 14 residues. CDR1 SGHTS and CDR2 YDEGEE come from the germline V gene. V lost 1 base and J lost 8, with 12 bases in between. The CDR3 nucleotides are TGTGCCAGCAGCTTGCCCGGGGGCGGAGAAAAACTGTTTTTT. Residues: CASSLPGGGEKLFF.

The V gene is TRBV5-6, the J gene TRBJ2-3, with 9 nucleotides matching TRBD2. CDR1 and CDR2 (germline): SGHDT, YYEEEE. V trimming: 0 bases; J trimming: 7 bases; junction bases outside the gene matches: 6. CDR3 size: 15 residues. The CDR3 here is CASSLVSGGKNTQYF. The CDR3 DNA reads as TGTGCCAGCAGCTTGGTTAGCGGGGGAAAGAATACGCAGTATTTT.

This clone occurred once. This chain joins TRBV11-2 and TRBJ2-3; 7 nucleotides agree with TRBD1. Germline V lookup: CDR1 SGHAT, CDR2 FQNNGV. The V and J ends lost 5 bases and 0 bases, in that order; junction bases with no gene match: 14. This CDR3 contains 18 residues. Here the CDR3 DNA reads TGTGCCAGCAGCACCGGGACAGACGCTCTTACTAGCACAGATACGCAGTATTTT. Its protein is CASSTGTDALTSTDTQYF.

The chain uses TRBV2 and TRBJ1-3; D possibly corresponds to TRBD1 (6 bases). CDR1 and CDR2 (germline): SNHLY, FYNNEI. This CDR3 region has 13 residues. Deletions cut 7 bases from V and 1 base from J, with 8 bases between. This chain's CDR3 is CASKTGSGNTIYF. CDR3 DNA sequence: TGTGCCAGCAAAACAGGGTCTGGAAACACCATATATTTT.

This sequence joins TRBV30 and TRBJ1-2; the D gene is possibly TRBD1 (5 bases). Trimming left V 3 bases short and J 4 bases short, with 15 bases between. The CDR3 sequence is 14 residues long. Germline V CDR1 and CDR2: GTSNPN, SVGIG (reference sequence). CDR3 sequence: CAWSIGRGSYGYTF. The CDR3 DNA reads TGTGCCTGGAGCATAGGGCGGGGGAGCTATGGCTACACCTTC.

J is TRBJ1-2 and V is TRBV5-6; a possible D gene is TRBD1 (6 bases). Germline V gene sequence: CDR1 SGHDT, CDR2 YYEEEE. With 6 bases removed from V and 3 bases from J, the gap between germline ends came to 18 bases. This CDR3 spans 15 amino acids. The CDR3: CASKELGGSDYGYTF. The CDR3 coding sequence is TGTGCCAGCAAAGAGTTGGGGGGCTCGGACTATGGCTACACCTTC.

The chain carries TRBV5-1 and TRBJ1-1; possible D gene TRBD1, 5 bases. The V gene lost 0 bases and the J gene lost 1 base, with 10 bases spanning the gap. This CDR3 contains 15 residues. CDR1 is SGHRS, CDR2 YFSETQ, per germline. CDR3 loop: CASSLGEGWNTEAFF. CDR3 DNA: TGCGCCAGCAGCTTGGGGGAGGGGTGGAACACTGAAGCTTTCTTT.

The gene calls are TRBV5-1 and TRBJ2-7, with D unresolved. Germline-derived CDR1 and CDR2 are SGHRS and YFSETQ. The CDR3 runs to 13 residues. Trimming pared 4 bases from V and 7 bases from J, leaving 15 bases between. DNA for the CDR3: TGCGCCAGCAGCCTTCGGGTAGCATGGGAGCAGTACTTC. It encodes CASSLRVAWEQYF.

In nucleotides, the CDR3 is TGTGCCACCAGCAGAGAAAGACTCCGACAGGGGGCCCCCCCGCAGTATTTT. It yields the protein CATSRERLRQGAPPQYF. V gene TRBV15 combines with J gene TRBJ2-3; 10 nucleotides align to TRBD1. V gave up 0 bases and J gave up 10 bases; unmatched junction bases: 13. The CDR3 runs 17 residues. From germline, CDR1 is LNHNV and CDR2 YYDKDF (reference sequence).

This chain links TRBV28 with TRBJ2-1; the D gene is possibly TRBD2 (6 bases). The CDR3 runs to 13 residues. V lost 8 bases, J lost 9 bases, and 17 bases lay in between. Germline V lookup: CDR1 MDHEN, CDR2 SYDVKM. Here the CDR3 DNA reads TGTGCCAGCTCATCCGGCCAGGGAGGTGAGCAGTTCTTC. It specifies CASSSGQGGEQFF.

The chain carries TRBV7-9 and TRBJ2-7; weak D call: TRBD2 (5 bases). The CDR3 length is 14 residues. Germline CDR1 is SEHNR and CDR2 is FQNEAQ (reference sequence). V was trimmed by 1 base and J by 5 bases, leaving 12 bases between them. CDR3 coding DNA: TGTGCCAGCAGCTTAGAGCCTGCCGGGAACGAGCAGTACTTC. Translation: CASSLEPAGNEQYF. Based on the CDR3 plus reference TRBV7-9 and TRBJ2-7, the full variable domain is DTGVSQNPRHKITKRGQNVTFRCDPISEHNRLYWYRQTLGQGPEFLTYFQNEAQLEKSRLLSDRFSAERPKGSFSTLEIQRTEQGDSAMYLCASSLEPAGNEQYFGPGTRLTVT.

The chain recombines TRBV19 with TRBJ2-7; 10 bases agree with TRBD1. V shed 8 bases and J 2 bases; nucleotides not matched to a gene: 3. The germline CDR1 and CDR2 sequences are LNHDA and SQIVND (reference sequence). The CDR3 has 13 residues. The CDR3 nucleotides read TGTGCCAGTGGGACAGGGGTAACCTACGAGCAGTACTTC. This codes for CASGTGVTYEQYF.

The chain combines TRBV5-1 with TRBJ1-1; the D gene is possibly TRBD1 (6 bases). The CDR3 has 14 residues. Germline V gene sequence: CDR1 SGHRS, CDR2 YFSETQ. Deletions cut 4 bases from V and 1 base from J, with 11 bases between. The CDR3 here is CASSAGHTNTEAFF. Written as DNA, the CDR3 is TGCGCCAGCAGCGCGGGACACACGAACACTGAAGCTTTCTTT.

This clone has only a few counts. The V and J genes are TRBV7-9 and TRBJ1-1; D remains unclear. Deletions cut 2 bases from V and 0 bases from J, with 7 bases between. Germline CDR1 reads SEHNR; CDR2 reads FQNEAQ (reference sequence). The CDR3 runs to 14 residues. The CDR3 nucleotides are TGTGCCAGCAGCTTAAACAGCTTGAACACTGAAGCTTTCTTT. Translated: CASSLNSLNTEAFF.

Turning to this clone: A read error may account for a junction end that differs from germline. This chain connects TRBV7-7 to TRBJ2-2; 8 positions match TRBD1. Germline CDR1 and CDR2: SSHAT and FNYEAQ (reference sequence). CDR3 size: 18 residues. CDR3 in DNA: TGTGCTAGCAGCCCCTACCCTTATCAGGACAGGGAGGACGGGGAGCTGTTTTTT. Translated, it gives CASSPYPYQDREDGELFF.

The chain uses TRBV18 and TRBJ2-5, with 9 bases that match TRBD1. J was trimmed by 2 bases and V by 6 bases; bases with no gene match: 7. In germline, CDR1 is KGHSH, CDR2 LQKENI. The CDR3 has 15 residues. CDR3 sequence reads: CASSPRGTGQETQYF. CDR3 in DNA: TGTGCCAGCTCCCCCCGCGGGACAGGGCAAGAGACCCAGTACTTC.

This chain joins TRBV19 and TRBJ1-5; D remains unclear. The CDR3 covers 14 residues. In germline, CDR1 is LNHDA, CDR2 SQIVND (reference sequence). Trimming cost V 2 bases and J 7 bases, with 12 bases left between them. The CDR3 reads CASSIPRRAQPQHF. The CDR3 coding sequence is TGTGCCAGTAGTATACCCCGACGGGCCCAGCCCCAGCATTTT.

The chain recombines TRBV15 with TRBJ2-2, with 9 nucleotides matching TRBD1. The germline CDR1 and CDR2 sequences are LNHNV and YYDKDF (reference sequence). The J segment lost 4 bases and the V segment lost 5 bases, leaving 2 bases of the junction unmatched. The CDR3 is made up of 14 amino acids. The CDR3 loop reads CATSGQGSTGELFF. The CDR3 DNA is TGTGCCACCAGCGGACAGGGGTCCACCGGGGAGCTGTTTTTT. The variable domain in full, with the rest retrieved from reference TRBV15 and TRBJ2-2, is DAMVIQNPRYQVTQFGKPVTLSCSQTLNHNVMYWYQQKSSQAPKLLFHYYDKDFNNEADTPDNFQSRRPNTSFCFLDIRSPGLGDTAMYLCATSGQGSTGELFFGEGSRLTVL.

This clone appeared a few times. V is TRBV2 and J is TRBJ2-7; the D is unclear. The CDR3 length is 14 residues. V shed 7 bases and J shed 0 bases, with 13 bases lying between them. In germline, CDR1 is SNHLY, CDR2 FYNNEI. The DNA of the CDR3 is TGTGCCAGCACTAACCGTAGGAGCTCCTACGAGCAGTACTTC. This codes for CASTNRRSSYEQYF.

The chain is built from TRBV5-4 and TRBJ1-1; the D is unclear. CDR1 is SGHNT, CDR2 YYREEE, per germline (reference sequence). Trimming removed 3 bases from V and 5 bases from J, with 14 bases in between. CDR3 length: 14 residues. CDR3 nucleotides: TGTGCCAGCAGCTCGTCGGGCAGGCCGACTGAAGCTTTCTTT. Encoded protein: CASSSSGRPTEAFF.

V and J are TRBV28 and TRBJ2-5; 7 bases agree with TRBD2. Trimming at V came to 3 bases and at J to 4 bases, leaving 8 bases not matched to a gene. Germline lookup yields CDR1 MDHEN and CDR2 SYDVKM. The CDR3 sequence is 15 residues long. The CDR3 DNA is TGTGCCAGCAGTTTGAGTGGGGGGGAGCGAGAGACCCAGTACTTC. Amino acids: CASSLSGGERETQYF.

J is TRBJ1-1 and V is TRBV19; D perhaps matches TRBD1 (6 bases). The CDR3 loop spans 14 amino acids. Germline V gene sequence: CDR1 LNHDA, CDR2 SQIVND (reference sequence). The CDR3 DNA follows: TGTGCTACTGGAGGAGGGGGACTAGCCACTGAAGCTTTCTTT. It is translated as CATGGGGLATEAFF.

This clone was observed once. The V call is TRBV5-1, the J call TRBJ1-1, with TRBD1 as a possible D gene (5 bases). The CDR3 extends over 17 amino acids. The ends were cut back, 3 bases at V and 4 bases at J, with 22 bases in the middle. Germline lookup yields CDR1 SGHRS and CDR2 YFSETQ. The CDR3: CASSSWGRIEVPTEAFF. CDR3 DNA: TGCGCCAGCAGCTCTTGGGGACGGATTGAGGTACCCACTGAAGCTTTCTTT.

V usage is TRBV10-3 and J usage is TRBJ2-3, with TRBD2 matching 7 bases. The CDR3 spans 16 residues. J lost 0 bases, V lost 5 bases, and 8 bases had no gene match. Looked up from germline, CDR1 is ENHRY and CDR2 is SYGVKD. The CDR3 spells CAISTLAEISTDTQYF. The DNA for the CDR3 is TGTGCCATCAGTACCCTAGCGGAGATTAGCACAGATACGCAGTATTTT.

V usage is TRBV6-5 and J usage is TRBJ1-1; tentatively, D is TRBD1 (5 bases). Germline V gives CDR1 MNHEY, CDR2 SVGAGI. Trimming cost V 6 bases and J 4 bases, with 18 bases left between them. This CDR3 contains 15 residues. For the CDR3, the DNA is TGTGCCAGCAGACCTACGCGGGGCGGATTCACTGAAGCTTTCTTT. This gives the protein CASRPTRGGFTEAFF.

The chain recombines TRBV2 with TRBJ2-7; 7 nucleotides align to TRBD1. The CDR3 runs to 13 residues. The germline gives CDR1 SNHLY, CDR2 FYNNEI. V dropped 6 bases and J dropped 1; count of bases not matched to a gene: 3. Written as DNA, the CDR3 is TGTGCCAGCAGCGGACAGGTGTCCTACGAGCAGTACTTC. It codes for CASSGQVSYEQYF.